The entry below describes one TCR beta chain. This entry is derived from a study of blood T cell repertoires in COVID-19. TCRdb's copy holds only in-frame clones and misses some; the assay was immunoSEQ multiplex PCR. Of about 280,000 clones listed, roughly four fifths were seen once; the top ten hold 8.5% to 9.5%. This CDR3 spans 13 amino acids. The germline gives CDR1 GTSNPN, CDR2 SVGIG (reference sequence). With 3 bases removed from V and 4 bases from J, the gap between germline ends came to 7 bases. Sequences were obtained from peripheral blood. This receptor was obtained from a woman aged 50 to 60 who had recovered from COVID-19. V usage is TRBV30 and J usage is TRBJ1-6; no clear D gene. The CDR3 sequence: CAWSLGYNSPLHF. The CDR3 coding sequence is TGTGCCTGGAGCCTCGGGTATAATTCACCCCTCCACTTT.